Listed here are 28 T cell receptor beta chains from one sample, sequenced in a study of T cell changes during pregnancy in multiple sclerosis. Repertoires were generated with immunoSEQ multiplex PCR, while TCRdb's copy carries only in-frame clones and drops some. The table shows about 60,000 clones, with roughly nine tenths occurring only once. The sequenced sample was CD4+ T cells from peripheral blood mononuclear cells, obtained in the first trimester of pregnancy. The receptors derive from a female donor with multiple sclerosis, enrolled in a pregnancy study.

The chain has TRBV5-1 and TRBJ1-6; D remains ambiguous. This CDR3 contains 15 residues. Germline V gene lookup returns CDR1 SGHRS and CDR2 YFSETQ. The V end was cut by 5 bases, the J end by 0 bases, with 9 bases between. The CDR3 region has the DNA TGCGCCAGCAGTCCAGGTAGCTCCTATAATTCACCCCTCCACTTT. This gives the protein CASSPGSSYNSPLHF. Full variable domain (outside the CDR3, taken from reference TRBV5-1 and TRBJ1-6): KAGVTQTPRYLIKTRGQQVTLSCSPISGHRSVSWYQQTPGQGLQFLFEYFSETQRNKGNFPGRFSGRQFSNSRSEMNVSTLELGDSALYLCASSPGSSYNSPLHFGNGTRLTVT.

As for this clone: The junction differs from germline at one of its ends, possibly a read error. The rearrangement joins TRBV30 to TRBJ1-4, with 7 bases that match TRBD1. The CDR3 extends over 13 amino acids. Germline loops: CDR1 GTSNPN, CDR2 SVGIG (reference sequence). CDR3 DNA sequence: TGTGTCTGGAGTAGGGGGCCTAATGAAAAACTGTTTTTT. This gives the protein CVWSRGPNEKLFF. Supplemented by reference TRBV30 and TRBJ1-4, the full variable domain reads SQTIHQWPATLVQPVGSPLSLECTVEGTSNPNLYWYRQAAGRGLQLLFYSVGIGQISSEVPQNLSASRPQDRQFILSSKKLLLSDSGFYLCVWSRGPNEKLFFGSGTQLSVL.

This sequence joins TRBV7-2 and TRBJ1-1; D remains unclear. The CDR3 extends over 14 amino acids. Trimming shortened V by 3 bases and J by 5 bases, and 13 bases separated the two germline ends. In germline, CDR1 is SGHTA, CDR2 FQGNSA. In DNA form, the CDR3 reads TGTGCCAGCAGCTTCAGAGCGGGTGGGACTGAAGCTTTCTTT. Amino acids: CASSFRAGGTEAFF.

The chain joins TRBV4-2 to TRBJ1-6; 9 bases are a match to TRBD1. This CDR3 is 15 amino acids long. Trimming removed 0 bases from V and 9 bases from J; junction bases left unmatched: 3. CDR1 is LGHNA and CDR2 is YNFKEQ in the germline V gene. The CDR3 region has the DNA TGTGCCAGCAGCCAAGAGACAGGGGGAGGTTCACCCCTCCACTTT. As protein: CASSQETGGGSPLHF.

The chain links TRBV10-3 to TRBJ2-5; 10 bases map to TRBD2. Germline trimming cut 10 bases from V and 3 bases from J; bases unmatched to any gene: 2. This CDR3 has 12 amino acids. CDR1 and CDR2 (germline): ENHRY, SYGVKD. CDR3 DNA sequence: TGTGCCACTAGCGGGGGAAAAGAGACCCAGTACTTC. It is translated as CATSGGKETQYF.

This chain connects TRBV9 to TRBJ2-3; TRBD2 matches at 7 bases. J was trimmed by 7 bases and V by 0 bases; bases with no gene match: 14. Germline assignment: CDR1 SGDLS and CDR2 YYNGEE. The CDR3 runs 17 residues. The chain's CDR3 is CASSVASSGSGANTQYF. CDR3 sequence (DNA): TGTGCCAGCAGCGTAGCAAGTTCTGGGAGCGGGGCCAATACGCAGTATTTT.

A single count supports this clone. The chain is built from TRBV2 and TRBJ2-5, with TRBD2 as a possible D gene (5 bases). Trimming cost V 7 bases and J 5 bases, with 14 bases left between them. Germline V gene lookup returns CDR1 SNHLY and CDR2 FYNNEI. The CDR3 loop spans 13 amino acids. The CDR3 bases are TGTGCCAGCATGAGGCGGGCCCTGGAGACCCAGTACTTC. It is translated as CASMRRALETQYF. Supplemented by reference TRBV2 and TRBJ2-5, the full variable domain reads EPEVTQTPSHQVTQMGQEVILRCVPISNHLYFYWYRQILGQKVEFLVSFYNNEISEKSEIFDDQFSVERPDGSNFTLKIRSTKLEDSAMYFCASMRRALETQYFGPGTRLLVL.

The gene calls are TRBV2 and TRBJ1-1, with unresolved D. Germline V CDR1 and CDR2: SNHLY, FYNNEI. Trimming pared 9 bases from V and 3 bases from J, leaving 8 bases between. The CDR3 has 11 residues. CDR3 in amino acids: CARGRDTEAFF. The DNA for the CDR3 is TGTGCCAGGGGGAGGGACACTGAAGCTTTCTTT. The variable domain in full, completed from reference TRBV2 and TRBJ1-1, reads EPEVTQTPSHQVTQMGQEVILRCVPISNHLYFYWYRQILGQKVEFLVSFYNNEISEKSEIFDDQFSVERPDGSNFTLKIRSTKLEDSAMYFCARGRDTEAFFGQGTRLTVV.

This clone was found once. The CDR3 sequence: CASRGRGKSYEQYF. The CDR3 region has the DNA TGTGCCAGCAGGGGCAGGGGGAAATCCTACGAGCAGTACTTC. The J gene is TRBJ2-7, the V gene TRBV5-6, with 7 positions matching TRBD1. From germline, CDR1 is SGHDT and CDR2 YYEEEE. This CDR3 contains 14 residues. V dropped 5 bases and J dropped 1; count of bases not matched to a gene: 6.

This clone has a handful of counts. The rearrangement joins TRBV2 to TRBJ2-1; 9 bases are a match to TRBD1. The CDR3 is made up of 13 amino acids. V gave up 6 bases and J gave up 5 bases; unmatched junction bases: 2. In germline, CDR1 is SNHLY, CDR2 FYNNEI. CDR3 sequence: CASRGTGNNEQFF. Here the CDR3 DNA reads TGTGCCAGCAGAGGGACAGGGAACAATGAGCAGTTCTTC.

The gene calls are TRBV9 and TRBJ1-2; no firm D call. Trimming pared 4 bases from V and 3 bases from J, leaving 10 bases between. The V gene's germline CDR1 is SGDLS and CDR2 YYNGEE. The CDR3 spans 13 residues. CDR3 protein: CASSPTDYYGYTF. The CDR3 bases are TGTGCCAGCAGCCCGACTGATTACTATGGCTACACCTTC.

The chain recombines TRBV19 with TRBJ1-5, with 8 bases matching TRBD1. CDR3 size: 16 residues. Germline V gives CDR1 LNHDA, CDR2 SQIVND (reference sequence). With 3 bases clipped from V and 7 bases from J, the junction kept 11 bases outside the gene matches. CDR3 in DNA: TGTGCCAGTAGTATCGAGGGCAGGGGGCGAAGGCAGCCCCAGCATTTT. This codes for CASSIEGRGRRQPQHF.

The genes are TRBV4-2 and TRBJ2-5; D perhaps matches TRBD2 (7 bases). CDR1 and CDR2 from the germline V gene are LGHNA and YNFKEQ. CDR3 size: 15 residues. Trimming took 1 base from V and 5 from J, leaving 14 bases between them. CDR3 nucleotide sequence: TGTGCCAGCAGCCAAGTGGGGGCGGGGGAGGAGACCCAGTACTTC. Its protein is CASSQVGAGEETQYF.

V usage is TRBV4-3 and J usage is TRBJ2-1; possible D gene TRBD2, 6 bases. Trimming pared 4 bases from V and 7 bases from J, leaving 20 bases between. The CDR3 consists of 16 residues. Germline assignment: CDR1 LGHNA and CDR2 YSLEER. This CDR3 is CASSPPTGLELNEQFF. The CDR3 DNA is TGCGCCAGCAGCCCTCCCACGGGACTCGAACTAAATGAGCAGTTCTTC.

Here the CDR3 reads CASNLIAGGGELFF. The CDR3 nucleotides are TGTGCCAGCAACCTAATAGCGGGAGGCGGGGAGCTGTTTTTT. This chain connects TRBV6-5 to TRBJ2-2; 10 bases fit TRBD2. Germline trimming cut 7 bases from V and 7 bases from J; bases unmatched to any gene: 6. Looked up from germline, CDR1 is MNHEY and CDR2 is SVGAGI. The CDR3 loop spans 14 amino acids.

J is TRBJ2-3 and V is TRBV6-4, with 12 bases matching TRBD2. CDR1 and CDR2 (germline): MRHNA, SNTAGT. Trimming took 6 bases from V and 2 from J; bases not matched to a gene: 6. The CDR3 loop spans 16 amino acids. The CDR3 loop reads CASSMTSGGYTDTQYF. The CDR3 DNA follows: TGTGCCAGCAGCATGACTAGCGGGGGTTACACAGATACGCAGTATTTT.

CDR3 residues: CASSYSGGSGNTIYF. In nucleotides, the CDR3 is TGTGCCAGCAGTTACTCGGGGGGCTCTGGAAACACCATATATTTT. The chain carries TRBV6-5 and TRBJ1-3; D may be TRBD1 (5 bases). The germline V gene has CDR1 MNHEY and CDR2 SVGAGI. V was cut by 0 bases and J by 0 bases, with 6 bases left in between. The CDR3 contains 15 residues.

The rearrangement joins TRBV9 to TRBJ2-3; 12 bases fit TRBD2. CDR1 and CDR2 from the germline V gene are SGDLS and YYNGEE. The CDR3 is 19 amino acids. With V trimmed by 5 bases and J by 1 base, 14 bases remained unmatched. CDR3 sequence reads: CASSASGGASSKGTDTQYF. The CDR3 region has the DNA TGTGCCAGCAGTGCTAGCGGGGGGGCTTCAAGCAAGGGCACAGATACGCAGTATTTT.

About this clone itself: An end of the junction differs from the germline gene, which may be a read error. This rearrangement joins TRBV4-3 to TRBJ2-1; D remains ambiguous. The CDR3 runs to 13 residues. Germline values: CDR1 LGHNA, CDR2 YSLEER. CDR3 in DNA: TGCGCCAGCAGCCAAGAAAAGTACAGTGAGCAGTTCTTC. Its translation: CASSQEKYSEQFF.

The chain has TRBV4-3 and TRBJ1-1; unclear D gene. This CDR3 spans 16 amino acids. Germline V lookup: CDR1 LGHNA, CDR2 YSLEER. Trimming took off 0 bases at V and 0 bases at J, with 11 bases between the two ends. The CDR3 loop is CASSQDILFMNTEAFF. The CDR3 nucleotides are TGCGCCAGCAGCCAAGATATACTTTTCATGAACACTGAAGCTTTCTTT.

CDR3 in DNA: TGTGCCAGCAGCTCCGGACGCGGGGCGGGGGAGACCCAGTACTTC. Translation gives CASSSGRGAGETQYF. The chain links TRBV7-7 to TRBJ2-5, with D perhaps TRBD2 (6 bases). The ends were cut back, 4 bases at V and 5 bases at J, with 17 bases in the middle. There are 15 residues in the CDR3. Germline CDR1 is SSHAT and CDR2 is FNYEAQ (reference sequence). Full variable domain (rest looked up from reference TRBV7-7 and TRBJ2-5): GAGVSQSPRYKVTKRGQDVTLRCDPISSHATLYWYQQALGQGPEFLTYFNYEAQPDKSGLPSDRFSAERPEGSISTLTIQRTEQRDSAMYRCASSSGRGAGETQYFGPGTRLLVL.

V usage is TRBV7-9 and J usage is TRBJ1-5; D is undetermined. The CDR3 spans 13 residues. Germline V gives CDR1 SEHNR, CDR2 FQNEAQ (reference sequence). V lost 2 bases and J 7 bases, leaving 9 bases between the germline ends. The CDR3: CASSLTSNQPQHF. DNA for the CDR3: TGTGCCAGCAGCTTAACCAGTAACCAGCCCCAGCATTTT.

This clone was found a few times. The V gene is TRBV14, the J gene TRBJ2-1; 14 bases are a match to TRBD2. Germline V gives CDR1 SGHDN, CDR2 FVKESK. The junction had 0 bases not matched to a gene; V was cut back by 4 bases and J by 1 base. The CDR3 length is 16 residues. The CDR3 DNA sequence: TGTGCCAGCAGCCGGACTAGCGGGGGGTCCTACAATGAGCAGTTCTTC. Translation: CASSRTSGGSYNEQFF. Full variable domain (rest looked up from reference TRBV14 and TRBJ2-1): EAGVTQFPSHSVIEKGQTVTLRCDPISGHDNLYWYRRVMGKEIKFLLHFVKESKQDESGMPNNRFLAERTGGTYSTLKVQPAELEDSGVYFCASSRTSGGSYNEQFFGPGTRLTVL.

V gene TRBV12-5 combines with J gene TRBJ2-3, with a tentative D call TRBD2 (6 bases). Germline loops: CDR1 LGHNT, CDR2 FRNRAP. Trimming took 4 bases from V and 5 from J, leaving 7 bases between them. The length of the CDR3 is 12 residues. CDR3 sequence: CASGWGGDTQYF. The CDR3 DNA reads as TGTGCTAGTGGTTGGGGAGGAGATACGCAGTATTTT.

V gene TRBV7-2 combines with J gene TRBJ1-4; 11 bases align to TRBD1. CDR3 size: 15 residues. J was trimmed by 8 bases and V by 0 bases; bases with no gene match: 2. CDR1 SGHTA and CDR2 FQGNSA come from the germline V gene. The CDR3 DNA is TGTGCCAGCAGCTTAGCCGGGACAGGGGGAGAAAAACTGTTTTTT. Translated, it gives CASSLAGTGGEKLFF.

DNA for the CDR3: TGTGCCAGCAGCCTAGCTCCGGACGGTCGAACCTACGAGCAGTACTTC. Translating it yields CASSLAPDGRTYEQYF. The rearrangement joins TRBV5-5 to TRBJ2-7; TRBD2 might be the D (5 bases). V lost 4 bases, J lost 2 bases, and 19 bases lay in between. Per germline, CDR1 SGHKS and CDR2 YYEKEE (reference sequence). The CDR3 extends over 16 amino acids.

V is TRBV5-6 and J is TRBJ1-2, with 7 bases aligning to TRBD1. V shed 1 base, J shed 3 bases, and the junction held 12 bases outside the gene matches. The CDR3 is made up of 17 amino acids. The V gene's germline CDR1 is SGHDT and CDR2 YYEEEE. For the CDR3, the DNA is TGTGCCAGCAGCTTGTCCCCCGTGTACAGGGGAGACTATGGCTACACCTTC. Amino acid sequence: CASSLSPVYRGDYGYTF.

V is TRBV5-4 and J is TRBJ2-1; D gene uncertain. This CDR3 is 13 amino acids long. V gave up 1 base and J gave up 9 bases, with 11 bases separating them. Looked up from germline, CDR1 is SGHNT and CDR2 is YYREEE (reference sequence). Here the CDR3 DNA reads TGTGCCAGCAGCTTGTTATGGGCCGCTGAGCAGTTCTTC. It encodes CASSLLWAAEQFF. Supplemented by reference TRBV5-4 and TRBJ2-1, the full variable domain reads ETGVTQSPTHLIKTRGQQVTLRCSSQSGHNTVSWYQQALGQGPQFIFQYYREEENGRGNFPPRFSGLQFPNYSSELNVNALELDDSALYLCASSLLWAAEQFFGPGTRLTVL.